Presented here are 12 T cell receptor beta chains from one specimen sequenced in a study of glioma-infiltrating T cells. Amplification of TCR alpha and beta CDR3 regions from RNA used iRepertoire nested multiplex PCR. In TCRdb, the multiplex PCR reads were re-called with MiXCR into one record per CDR3 protein. The sample has about 130,000 distinct CDR3 sequences; around 23% are singletons. Sequencing was carried out using glioma tissue, nonneoplastic brain tissue, or PBMCs (not recorded which). Every receptor here comes from a human donor with low-grade glioma or glioblastoma, undergoing nonglioma brain surgery, or in good health (not recorded which).

This clonotype was counted many times. The chain employs TRBV25-1 and TRBJ2-3; perhaps TRBD2 as D (6 bases). This CDR3 has 12 amino acids. CDR1 and CDR2 (germline): MGHDK, SYGVNS. Trimming shortened V by 8 bases and J by 4 bases, and 10 bases separated the two germline ends. Written as DNA, the CDR3 is TGTGCCAGCGGATGGGGGGCAGATACGCAGTATTTT. Its translation: CASGWGADTQYF.

Comment on this clonotype: One end of the junction is discordant with germline, which a read error may explain. CDR3 DNA sequence: TGTGCTAGCAGCTTGGGGCCCCCGGGAAACACCATATATTTT. Its translation is CASSLGPPGNTIYF. The chain carries TRBV7-6 and TRBJ1-3; tentatively, D is TRBD1 (5 bases). CDR1 is SGHVS, CDR2 FNYEAQ, per germline. CDR3 length: 14 residues.

V is TRBV12-3 or TRBV12-4 and J is TRBJ2-3, with 11 bases identical to TRBD2. The ends lost 4 bases at V and 2 bases at J; junction bases unmatched: 2. The CDR3 length is 15 residues. CDR3 residues: CASSSTSGVTDTQYF. CDR3 in DNA: TGTGCCAGCAGTTCGACTAGCGGGGTCACAGATACGCAGTATTTT.

This chain links TRBV20-1 with TRBJ1-6; 7 nucleotides line up with TRBD1. The CDR3 has 15 amino acids. The germline CDR1 and CDR2 sequences are DFQATT and SNEGSKA (reference sequence). V lost 1 base, J lost 2 bases, and 2 bases stayed unmatched. The CDR3 nucleotides read TGCAGTGCTAGAGTGCAGGGGGCCTATAATTCACCCCTCCACTTT. Translation: CSARVQGAYNSPLHF.

The J gene is TRBJ1-5, the V gene TRBV6-1; 7 nucleotides align to TRBD1. The V gene's germline CDR1 is MNHNS and CDR2 SASEGT. The CDR3 totals 14 residues. CDR3: CTAVTGTVNQPQHF. CDR3 in DNA: TGTACCGCCGTGACCGGGACAGTCAATCAGCCCCAGCATTTT.

This clonotype turned up a few times. The genes are TRBV20-1 and TRBJ1-2, with 7 bases identical to TRBD1. This CDR3 contains 15 residues. Per the germline V gene, CDR1 is DFQATT and CDR2 is SNEGSKA (reference sequence). V lost 0 bases to trimming and J lost 7 bases; unmatched junction nucleotides: 11. CDR3 protein: CSARDLRQGVFGYTF. Here the CDR3 DNA reads TGCAGTGCTAGAGATCTGAGGCAGGGGGTCTTTGGCTACACCTTC.

The chain uses TRBV18 and TRBJ1-2; D ambiguous. Trimming stripped 6 bases from V and 6 bases from J, with 11 bases between. In germline, CDR1 is KGHSH, CDR2 LQKENI. The CDR3 sequence is 12 residues long. The CDR3 nucleotides are TGTGCCAGCTCCCCGAACAAAAATGGCTACACCTTC. This translates into CASSPNKNGYTF.

This clonotype was detected many times. The V gene is TRBV7-2, the J gene TRBJ2-6; D is possibly TRBD1 (6 bases). The CDR3 loop spans 16 amino acids. From germline, CDR1 is SGHTA and CDR2 FQGNSA. V lost 1 base and J lost 4, with 11 bases in between. The CDR3 sequence: CASSLVPGQGANVLTF. Here the CDR3 DNA reads TGTGCCAGCAGCTTAGTTCCCGGACAGGGGGCCAACGTCCTGACTTTC.

The chain carries TRBV28 and TRBJ2-1; no firm D call. Germline CDR1 and CDR2: MDHEN and SYDVKM. CDR3 size: 11 residues. The V end was cut by 7 bases, the J end by 8 bases, with 9 bases between. The CDR3: CASMASHEQFF. As DNA, the CDR3 is TGTGCCAGCATGGCAAGCCATGAGCAGTTCTTC.

The chain couples TRBV5-6 to TRBJ2-7; D could derive from TRBD1 or TRBD2 (5 bases each). This CDR3 is 13 amino acids long. Trimming shortened V by 4 bases and J by 6 bases, and 14 bases separated the two germline ends. Germline CDR1 is SGHDT and CDR2 is YYEEEE. Here the CDR3 DNA reads TGTGCCAGCAGCCCCATTGGGACGGGCGAGCAGTACGTC. Protein sequence: CASSPIGTGEQYV.

Regarding this clonotype: One end of the junction varies from germline; a read error may be responsible. CDR3 bases: TGTGCCAGCAGTTTAGCCTTAGCGGACCACTACAATGAGCAGTTCTTC. This encodes CASSLALADHYNEQFF. This chain uses TRBV7-9 with TRBJ2-1; D may be TRBD2 (6 bases). The CDR3 runs 16 residues. CDR1 SEHNR and CDR2 FQNEAQ come from the germline V gene (reference sequence). The full variable domain, its missing parts supplied by reference TRBV7-9 and TRBJ2-1, is DTGVSQNPRHKITKRGQNVTFRCDPISEHNRLYWYRQTLGQGPEFLTYFQNEAQLEKSRLLSDRFSAERPKGSFSTLEIQRTEQGDSAMYLCASSLALADHYNEQFFGPGTRLTVL.

This rearrangement joins TRBV15 to TRBJ2-2; possible D gene TRBD2, 5 bases. The V and J ends lost 4 bases and 6 bases respectively, with 18 bases between them. The germline CDR1 and CDR2 sequences are LNHNV and YYDKDF (reference sequence). This CDR3 has 16 residues. For the CDR3, the DNA is TGTGCCACCAGCAAAGCGCTCGGGATAGCAGCCGGGGAGCTGTTTTTT. Its translation: CATSKALGIAAGELFF.